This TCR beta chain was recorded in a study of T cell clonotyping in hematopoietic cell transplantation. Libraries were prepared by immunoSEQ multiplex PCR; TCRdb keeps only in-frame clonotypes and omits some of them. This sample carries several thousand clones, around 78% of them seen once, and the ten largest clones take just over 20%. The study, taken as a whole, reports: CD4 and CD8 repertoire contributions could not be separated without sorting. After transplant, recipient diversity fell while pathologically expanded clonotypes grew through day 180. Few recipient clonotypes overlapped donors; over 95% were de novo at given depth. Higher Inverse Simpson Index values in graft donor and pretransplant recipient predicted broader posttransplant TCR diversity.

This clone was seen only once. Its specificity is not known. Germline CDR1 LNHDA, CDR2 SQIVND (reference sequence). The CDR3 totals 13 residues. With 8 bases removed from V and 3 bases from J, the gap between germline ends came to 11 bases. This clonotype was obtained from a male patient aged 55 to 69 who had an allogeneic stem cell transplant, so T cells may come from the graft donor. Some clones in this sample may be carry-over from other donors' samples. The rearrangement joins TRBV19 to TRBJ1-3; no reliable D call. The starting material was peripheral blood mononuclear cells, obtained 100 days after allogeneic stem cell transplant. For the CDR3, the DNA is TGTGCCAGTCCCGGGAGGAATGGAAACACCATATATTTT. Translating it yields CASPGRNGNTIYF.